These T cell receptor beta chains were read from a single sample in a study of blood T cell repertoires in COVID-19. Repertoires were generated with immunoSEQ multiplex PCR, while TCRdb's copy carries only in-frame clones and drops some. The sample has approximately 50,000 clones; 87% are singletons. Source material: peripheral blood. All receptors come from a man aged 45-60 years with acute or convalescent COVID-19. Each CDR3 is given with its conserved first and last residue. The D gene is left open where the match is weak. The size of a clone is reported for some rows only, either as once, few or many, or as a class for expanded clones.

j_call v_call d_call clone_size cdr3_nt cdr3_aa
TRBJ1-2 TRBV14 - few TGTGCCAGCAGCCATAAGCCCGGGACATTAGACTATGGCTACACCTTC CASSHKPGTLDYGYTF
TRBJ2-5 TRBV3-1/TRBV3-2 TRBD2 few TGTGCCAGCAGCCAACGAGCGGGACGGGGAGAGACCCAGTACTTC CASSQRAGRGETQYF
TRBJ2-2 TRBV21-1 - - TGTGCCAGCAGCAAGGACAGGGGCGGCACCGGGGAGCTGTTTTTT CASSKDRGGTGELFF
TRBJ1-1 TRBV7-8 - - TGTGCCAGCAGCTTAGAGCGGGGGATCACTGAAGCTTTCTTT CASSLERGITEAFF
TRBJ2-7 TRBV4-2 TRBD2 once TGTGCCAGCAGCCAATCCGGGGGGTACGAGCAGTACTTC CASSQSGGYEQYF
TRBJ1-4 TRBV5-1 TRBD1 - TGCGCCAGCAGCCCGTCGTCGAGGGGGCCTTATGAAAAACTGTTTTTT CASSPSSRGPYEKLFF
TRBJ1-1 TRBV19 - - TGTGCCAGTAATGTCGGCACTGAAGCTTTCTTT CASNVGTEAFF
TRBJ2-7 TRBV7-2 TRBD1 - TGTGCCAGCACCTCCTGGGACAGGGGGCTCAACGAGCAGTACTTC CASTSWDRGLNEQYF
TRBJ2-7 TRBV11-3 TRBD1 - TGTGCCAGCAGCTCGCCATGGGGACAGGGCACCTCCTACGAGCAGTACTTC CASSSPWGQGTSYEQYF
TRBJ2-6 TRBV18 TRBD1 - TGTGCCAGCTCACCTAATCCGGGACAGGCAATTCCTTCTGGGGCCAACGTCCTGACTTTC CASSPNPGQAIPSGANVLTF
TRBJ2-2 TRBV11-2 - - TGTGCCAGCAGCTTAGAACACCAGGGGTTGGGGGTCGGGGAGCTGTTTTTT CASSLEHQGLGVGELFF
TRBJ2-2 TRBV6-5 - once TGTGCCAGCAGCCCCCCCGTAGGGGAGCTGTTTTTT CASSPPVGELFF
TRBJ1-2 TRBV4-1 - - TGCGCCAGCAGCCAAGATCCCGGGATTAACTATGGCTACACCTTC CASSQDPGINYGYTF
TRBJ2-4 TRBV7-9 - - TGTGCCAGCAGCACGGGACTTAGCGTGGCCAAAAACATTCAGTACTTC CASSTGLSVAKNIQYF
TRBJ2-1 TRBV6-5 - - TGTGCCAGCAGTTACGATATCAGGGCGGCAGTAGAGCAGTTCTTC CASSYDIRAAVEQFF
TRBJ2-1 TRBV5-1 - - TGCGCCAGCAGTTGGGGGCACCAGGACTACAATGAGCAGTTCTTC CASSWGHQDYNEQFF
TRBJ2-3 TRBV5-1 TRBD1 - TGCGCCAGCAGCTCATCCACCTTTTTATCACGGACAGGAGATACGCAGTATTTT CASSSSTFLSRTGDTQYF
TRBJ2-5 TRBV19 - - TGTGCCAGTAGTAGGGACACCTACCAAGAGACCCAGTACTTC CASSRDTYQETQYF
TRBJ1-4 TRBV15 - - TGTGCCACCAGCAGAGATGCAGGGGATAGGGAAAAACTGTTTTTT CATSRDAGDREKLFF
TRBJ1-6 TRBV4-1 TRBD1 once TGCGCCAGCAGCCAAGGATTGGGACAGGGCATCTCTTCACCCCTCCACTTT CASSQGLGQGISSPLHF
TRBJ1-4 TRBV5-4 - - TGTGCCAGCAGTATCGGTGAAAAACTGTTTTTT CASSIGEKLFF
TRBJ1-2 TRBV2 - - TGTGCCAGCAGTGAAGCGACTCTGGGCTATGGCTACACCTTC CASSEATLGYGYTF
TRBJ2-1 TRBV6-5 TRBD2 - TGTGCCAGCAGTAGACTAGCGGCTAACAATGAGCAGTTCTTC CASSRLAANNEQFF
TRBJ2-7 TRBV6-5 - - TGTGCCAGCAGTTACGGGGCTCCTCCCTACGAGCAGTACTTC CASSYGAPPYEQYF
TRBJ1-6 TRBV6-1 - - TGTGCCAGCAGTGAAGGGGGGGGCAGACCTTCACCCCTCCACTTT CASSEGGGRPSPLHF
TRBJ1-5 TRBV29-1 - - TGCAGCGTTGAACAGGGAAGAGGCCAGCCCCAGCATTTT CSVEQGRGQPQHF
TRBJ2-5 TRBV15 - medium-sized TGTGCCACCAGCAGAGGAGAAGGGGAATCGGTAGAGACCCAGTACTTC CATSRGEGESVETQYF
TRBJ1-1 TRBV7-9 - - TGTGCCAGCAGCTCCTACAGAGAGAACACTGAAGCTTTCTTT CASSSYRENTEAFF
TRBJ1-6 TRBV19 - - TGTGCCAGTAGTATAGGAGGGTCGGGTAATTCACCCCTCCACTTT CASSIGGSGNSPLHF
TRBJ2-3 TRBV5-1 TRBD2 - TGCGCCAGCAGCTCCCGAGGTAGCGGGAGTGCAGATACGCAGTATTTT CASSSRGSGSADTQYF
TRBJ1-6 TRBV6-5 TRBD1 - TGTGCCAGCAGTTACCAGGGGGTGGGAAGTAATTCACCCCTCCACTTT CASSYQGVGSNSPLHF
TRBJ1-1 TRBV4-2 - - TGTGCCAGCAGCCAAGAAGGGGCGGTCCCCGAAGCTTTCTTT CASSQEGAVPEAFF
TRBJ2-5 TRBV6-6 TRBD2 - TGTGCCAGCGCGGGGGGACAAACGGCCAGAGAGACCCAGTACTTC CASAGGQTARETQYF
TRBJ1-6 TRBV7-9 - - TGTGCCAGCAGCTCACAGGGTTCACCCCTCCACTTT CASSSQGSPLHF
TRBJ2-2 TRBV20-1 - - TGCAGTGCTGATAGCACCGGGGAGCTGTTTTTT CSADSTGELFF
TRBJ1-2 TRBV18 - once TGTGCCAGCTCACCAGACAACAACTATGGCTACACCTTC CASSPDNNYGYTF
TRBJ1-1 TRBV6-5 - - TGTGCCAGCAGTTACCCTCGGGGGGAGGCTTTCTTT CASSYPRGEAFF
TRBJ2-7 TRBV7-9 - medium-sized TGTGCCAGCAGTAAGACTGGGAGCTCCTACGAGCAGTACTTC CASSKTGSSYEQYF
TRBJ1-1 TRBV5-1 - - TGCGCCAGCAGCCCTCATCAGGGTACTAACACTGAAGCTTTCTTT CASSPHQGTNTEAFF
TRBJ1-4 TRBV30 TRBD1 - TGTGCCTGGAGTGCACCCCTGGGCACGGGACAGAGTGAAAAACTGTTTTTT CAWSAPLGTGQSEKLFF
TRBJ1-2 TRBV11-1 - - TGTGCCAGCAGCTTAACCGACAGTCAGGGCTACACCTTC CASSLTDSQGYTF
TRBJ2-1 TRBV11-2 TRBD2 - TGTGCCAGCAGCTGGACTAGCGGGGACAATGAGCAGTTCTTC CASSWTSGDNEQFF
TRBJ1-4 TRBV7-6 - - TGTGCCAGCAGCTTAGTCGGCCCGGGTCCTAATGAAAAACTGTTTTTT CASSLVGPGPNEKLFF
TRBJ2-1 TRBV28 - - TGTGCCAGCAGTCCCAACAGGGCACTAGAGCAGTTCTTC CASSPNRALEQFF
TRBJ2-7 TRBV19 - - TGTGCCAGTAGTGCGAGGACTGGCGCCTACGAGCAGTACTTC CASSARTGAYEQYF
TRBJ2-7 TRBV7-9 - - TGTGCCAGCAGCTCCGGACAGTTCAACGAGCAGTACTTC CASSSGQFNEQYF
TRBJ2-1 TRBV10-2 TRBD2 - TGCGCCAGCAGTGGATCCACTAGCGGGAGATACAATGAGCAGTTCTTC CASSGSTSGRYNEQFF
TRBJ2-2 TRBV14 - few TGTGCCAGCAGCCAAGTAGTAAGCGGGGAGCTGTTTTTT CASSQVVSGELFF
TRBJ1-3 TRBV24-1 - - TGTGCCGCCGCCGGGGGCTCTGGAAACACCATATATTTT CAAAGGSGNTIYF
TRBJ1-1 TRBV29-1 - few TGCAGCGTTGACAGGGAAATCACTGAAGCTTTCTTT CSVDREITEAFF
TRBJ2-3 TRBV9 TRBD2 - TGTGCCAGCAGTCAACTAGCGGGCAATACAGATACGCAGTATTTT CASSQLAGNTDTQYF
TRBJ1-1 TRBV12-3/TRBV12-4 - few TGTGCCAGCAGTTTAACAGCTAACACTGAAGCTTTCTTT CASSLTANTEAFF
TRBJ1-3 TRBV5-5 - - TGTGCCAGCAGCTTTGGGAGAGGAAACACCATATATTTT CASSFGRGNTIYF
TRBJ1-5 TRBV4-2 - - TGTGCCAGCAGCCAAGAAAGGGCGAACAGGCGTCAGCCCCAGCATTTT CASSQERANRRQPQHF
TRBJ2-1 TRBV9 - - TGTGCCAGCAGTTTGGGGGCGGATGAGCAGTTCTTC CASSLGADEQFF
TRBJ2-1 TRBV5-1 - once TGCGCCAGCAGCTTGGTATTTGACGGGTACAATGAGCAGTTCTTC CASSLVFDGYNEQFF